This TCR beta chain was sequenced during a study of shared clonotypes between healthy human individuals. An assay was performed, and its level was deep. Unsorted PBMC DNA went through sequencing on ten immunoSEQ deep assay plates. The table came from immunoSEQ multiplex PCR; TCRdb's copy has only in-frame clones and leaves some out. Among roughly 450,000 clones, roughly 78% were seen once, and the ten largest hold roughly 13%. The CDR3 contains 11 residues. V dropped 3 bases and J dropped 5 bases, with 4 bases sitting between them. CDR1 and CDR2 (germline): SGHAT, FQNNGV. Researchers drew on tens of millions of PBMCs for genomic DNA from unsorted samples.

The sequence came from a woman in her thirties or forties in good health. Some clones in this sample may be carry-over from other donors' samples. The rearrangement uses TRBV11-2 and TRBJ2-5; D is unresolved. Sequencing was carried out using PBMCs. CDR3 residues: CASSFRETQYF. The CDR3 nucleotides are TGTGCCAGCAGCTTCAGGGAGACCCAGTACTTC. Together with reference TRBV11-2 and TRBJ2-5, the CDR3 gives the full variable domain: EAGVAQSPRYKIIEKRQSVAFWCNPISGHATLYWYQQILGQGPKLLIQFQNNGVVDDSQLPKDRFSAERLKGVDSTLKIQPAKLEDSAVYLCASSFRETQYFGPGTRLLVL.